The 18 T cell receptor beta chains presented below share a single source sample, sequenced in a study of response to subunit inactivated influenza vaccine. MiXCR was run by TCRdb on the RT-PCR reads, yielding one entry per CDR3 protein. The top ten hold about a tenth of the sample, which has about 780,000 distinct CDR3 sequences, approximately 17% seen once. The sample consisted of PBMCs from blood, taken about 5 days after vaccination. The receptors shown here come from a man aged 45-65 years who received an inactivated influenza vaccine.

The genes are TRBV12-3 or TRBV12-4 and TRBJ2-7, with 14 bases matching TRBD2. The CDR3 covers 17 residues. Trimming removed 3 bases from V and 5 bases from J; junction bases left unmatched: 9. This CDR3 is CASSLRAGLAGAHEQYF. The CDR3 nucleotides are TGTGCCAGCAGTTTGAGGGCGGGACTAGCGGGAGCTCACGAGCAGTACTTC.

This clonotype was observed at least ten times. The V and J genes are TRBV29-1 and TRBJ2-5; 7 nucleotides line up with TRBD1. The CDR3 loop spans 12 amino acids. Germline loops: CDR1 SQVTM, CDR2 ANQGSEA. V gave up 6 bases and J gave up 5 bases; unmatched junction bases: 6. This CDR3 is CSVGDRVETQYF. The CDR3 coding sequence is TGCAGCGTCGGTGACAGGGTGGAGACCCAGTACTTC.

The rearrangement uses TRBV29-1 and TRBJ1-2; no firm D call. The CDR3 is 13 residues long. Trimming shortened V by 4 bases and J by 2 bases, and 11 bases separated the two germline ends. Germline V gene lookup returns CDR1 SQVTM and CDR2 ANQGSEA. The CDR3 DNA reads as TGCAGCGTTGTTTCAGGCATGAACTATGGCTACACCTTC. It translates to CSVVSGMNYGYTF. The full variable domain, rest sourced from reference TRBV29-1 and TRBJ1-2, is SAVISQKPSRDICQRGTSLTIQCQVDSQVTMMFWYRQQPGQSLTLIATANQGSEATYESGFVIDKFPISRPNLTFSTLTVSNMSPEDSSIYLCSVVSGMNYGYTFGSGTRLTVV.

The CDR3 here is CASRIWDGTYEQYF. CDR3 nucleotides: TGTGCCAGCAGGATTTGGGACGGAACCTACGAGCAGTACTTC. This chain connects TRBV6-2 or TRBV6-3 to TRBJ2-7; either TRBD1 or TRBD2 may fit D (5 bases each). Germline CDR1 MNHEY, CDR2 SVGEGT. Trimming removed 6 bases from V and 2 bases from J, with 14 bases in between. CDR3 length: 14 residues.

This sequence joins TRBV20-1 and TRBJ2-5; 10 nucleotides line up with TRBD2. The CDR3 runs to 16 residues. The V segment lost 3 bases and the J segment 4 bases; nucleotides outside the gene matches: 11. CDR1 is DFQATT, CDR2 SNEGSKA, per germline (reference sequence). The CDR3 region is CSASPSSGGRRETQYF. The CDR3 DNA reads as TGCAGTGCTAGTCCGTCTAGCGGGGGACGTAGAGAGACCCAGTACTTC.

The chain couples TRBV7-9 to TRBJ1-1; D gene ambiguous. The length of the CDR3 is 12 residues. Trimming took 6 bases from V and 5 from J, leaving 10 bases between them. Germline assignment: CDR1 SEHNR and CDR2 FQNEAQ (reference sequence). The CDR3 bases are TGTGCCAGCAGGGGAGAGGAGACTGAAGCTTTCTTT. Translation: CASRGEETEAFF.

The J gene is TRBJ2-3, the V gene TRBV28; a weak D match, TRBD2 (5 bases). V was cut by 3 bases and J by 2 bases, with 9 bases left in between. The germline CDR1 and CDR2 sequences are MDHEN and SYDVKM. CDR3 length: 14 amino acids. CDR3 residues: CASSLDGLTDTQYF. The DNA for the CDR3 is TGTGCCAGCAGTTTGGACGGACTCACAGATACGCAGTATTTT. Combining the CDR3 with reference TRBV28 and TRBJ2-3 gives the whole variable domain DVKVTQSSRYLVKRTGEKVFLECVQDMDHENMFWYRQDPGLGLRLIYFSYDVKMKEKGDIPEGYSVSREKKERFSLILESASTNQTSMYLCASSLDGLTDTQYFGPGTRLTVL.

This clonotype was detected only a few times. The chain joins TRBV5-1 to TRBJ2-2; tentative D call: TRBD1 (6 bases). CDR3 length equals 17 residues. Germline CDR1 and CDR2: SGHRS and YFSETQ. V shed 3 bases and J shed 0 bases, with 15 bases lying between them. CDR3 residues: CASSSGRQVANTGELFF. CDR3 sequence (DNA): TGCGCCAGCAGCTCCGGGCGACAGGTGGCGAACACCGGGGAGCTGTTTTTT.

This clonotype has a handful of counts. The rearrangement links TRBV20-1 to TRBJ2-7, with TRBD1 matching over 7 bases. The trim removed 3 bases at V and 2 bases at J, leaving 7 bases unmatched. Germline V gives CDR1 DFQATT, CDR2 SNEGSKA (reference sequence). The CDR3 loop spans 14 amino acids. As DNA, the CDR3 is TGCAGTGCTAGTAAGTCCGGGACAGCCTACGAGCAGTACTTC. Translated, it gives CSASKSGTAYEQYF.

This clonotype was counted between two and nine times. This rearrangement joins TRBV5-6 to TRBJ2-6, with 8 bases matching TRBD1. The germline V gene encodes CDR1 SGHDT and CDR2 YYEEEE. Trimming cost V 0 bases and J 3 bases; bases outside gene matches: 5. This CDR3 is built from 17 residues. CDR3 DNA sequence: TGTGCCAGCAGCTTGGTGGCAGGGGGCTTTGGGGCCAACGTCCTGACTTTC. Protein: CASSLVAGGFGANVLTF.

The rearrangement uses TRBV27 and TRBJ2-3, with unresolved D. The CDR3 runs to 14 residues. V lost 2 bases to trimming and J lost 2 bases, with 8 bases between them. Germline V gene sequence: CDR1 MNHEY, CDR2 SMNVEV (reference sequence). The CDR3 DNA sequence: TGTGCCAGCAGTTTAACACTGTTCACAGATACGCAGTATTTT. It translates to CASSLTLFTDTQYF.

This clonotype came up a few times. This chain connects TRBV15 to TRBJ1-5; tentative D call: TRBD1 (5 bases). The germline V and J ends were trimmed by 5 bases and 4 bases, with 18 bases remaining between them. CDR3 size: 16 residues. Germline CDR1 reads LNHNV; CDR2 reads YYDKDF (reference sequence). Here the CDR3 DNA reads TGTGCCACCAGCGGCGCGCGACAGACAACTAATCAGCCCCAGCATTTT. This gives the protein CATSGARQTTNQPQHF.

This clonotype was counted at least ten times. The V and J genes are TRBV28 and TRBJ2-7; TRBD2 might be the D (5 bases). The CDR3 is 16 amino acids. V lost 5 bases to trimming and J lost 5 bases, with 22 bases between them. Germline V lookup: CDR1 MDHEN, CDR2 SYDVKM. The CDR3 DNA is TGTGCCAGCAGTACATCTTACGGCCCCCGGACTGACGAGCAGTACTTC. Its translation: CASSTSYGPRTDEQYF.

This clonotype was seen more than once but under ten times. The V gene is TRBV27, the J gene TRBJ1-5; D unclear. V lost 0 bases and J 3 bases, leaving 9 bases between the germline ends. Germline assignment: CDR1 MNHEY and CDR2 SMNVEV (reference sequence). CDR3 length equals 15 residues. The CDR3 DNA reads as TGTGCCAGCAGTTTATCGCCTGGGAACAATCAGCCCCAGCATTTT. It is translated as CASSLSPGNNQPQHF.

This clonotype was counted ten times or more. The J gene is TRBJ2-7, the V gene TRBV6-2 or TRBV6-3; TRBD1 aligns across 7 bases. Germline CDR1 is MNHEY and CDR2 is SVGEGT. The CDR3 spans 13 residues. After removal of 5 bases from V and 3 bases from J, the junction contained 4 bases not matched to a gene. In nucleotides, the CDR3 is TGTGCCAGCAGTCCGGGACAGTACTACGAGCAGTACTTC. The encoded protein is CASSPGQYYEQYF.

About this clonotype: A read error may account for a junction end that differs from germline. The chain joins TRBV12-3 or TRBV12-4 to TRBJ2-1, with TRBD2 matching over 8 bases. The CDR3 runs 14 residues. The CDR3 sequence is CASILAGHLNEQFF. CDR3 sequence (DNA): TGTGCCAGCATTTTAGCGGGACACTTGAATGAGCAGTTCTTC.

This chain links TRBV28 with TRBJ2-2; D is ambiguous. This CDR3 comprises 15 residues. The ends were cut back, 2 bases at V and 5 bases at J, with 12 bases in the middle. Per the germline V gene, CDR1 is MDHEN and CDR2 is SYDVKM. This CDR3 is CASSLDFDPTGELFF. The CDR3 region has the DNA TGTGCCAGCAGTTTAGACTTCGACCCTACCGGGGAGCTGTTTTTT.

This clonotype has at least ten counts. The chain carries TRBV5-1 and TRBJ2-1; 11 nucleotides match TRBD1. This CDR3 is built from 15 residues. Germline lookup yields CDR1 SGHRS and CDR2 YFSETQ. V lost 4 bases, J lost 9 bases, and 9 bases stayed unmatched. CDR3 sequence (DNA): TGCGCCAGCAGCGAGGACAGGGGGCTGTCCGGTGAGCAGTTCTTC. Protein product: CASSEDRGLSGEQFF.